This T cell receptor beta chain was observed in a study of beta chain features in type 1 diabetes. For the study at large: Patient and healthy donor groups were alike in age, gender and cell yields.

There are a few counts of this clone. Antigen unknown. Findings and caveats of the study: Patients with type 1 diabetes showed fewer VDJ junction insertions and more deletions. Shortening that was moderate but significant affected the TCRB CDR3s of Type 1 diabetes patients in all four CD4+ subsets. cDNA sequencing could over-represent cells with high TCR expression.

The germline gives CDR1 SNHLY, CDR2 FYNNEI. The CDR3 is 13 amino acids. Trimming shortened V by 1 base and J by 10 bases, and 13 bases separated the two germline ends. The authors reverse transcribed all of the isolated RNA, so sequencing captured expressed TCRB transcripts. TCRdb's copy holds only in-frame clones and misses some; the assay was immunoSEQ multiplex PCR. The sample lists more than 550,000 clones, around 15% occurring once. The TCR sequence derives from a man between 18 and 35 years old with type 1 diabetes. The chain has TRBV2 and TRBJ1-2; perhaps TRBD1 as D (5 bases). The sequenced sample consisted of naive CD4+ T cells from blood. CDR3 loop: CASSEGPGVDYTF. CDR3 DNA sequence: TGTGCCAGCAGTGAAGGGCCGGGGGTCGACTACACCTTC.